This TCR beta chain was sequenced during a study of blood T cell repertoires in COVID-19. Clones were read by immunoSEQ multiplex PCR, and TCRdb kept only the in-frame ones, dropping some. The sample lists roughly 390,000 clones, around 87% occurring once. The clonotype was recovered from a woman in her 30s with COVID-19, enrolled during active disease. Sequencing was carried out using peripheral blood.

CDR3 amino acids: CASSLAARGREEQYF. The CDR3 coding sequence is TGTGCCAGCAGCTTGGCGGCCAGGGGGCGGGAGGAGCAGTACTTC. This chain links TRBV5-4 with TRBJ2-7, with D perhaps matching TRBD1 (8 bases). Trimming stripped 0 bases from V and 7 bases from J, with 17 bases between. The CDR3 consists of 15 residues. Looked up from germline, CDR1 is SGHNT and CDR2 is YYREEE (reference sequence).